This T cell receptor (beta chain) appears in the sequencing data of a study of OX40 agonist ivuxolimab in advanced cancers. In the study overall: The costimulatory receptor OX40 (CD134) was targeted by ivuxolimab, a fully human IgG2 agonistic monoclonal antibody. Intravenous ivuxolimab was administered to patients every 2 weeks at six dose levels: 0.01, 0.1, 0.3, 1.5, 3 and 10 mg/kg. Of the approximately 50 dose-escalation patients, hepatocellular carcinoma was present in roughly 19, melanoma in some 15, renal cell carcinoma in 9 and head and neck cancer in 9. The dose-escalation cohort was 82.7% male with a mean age of about 60 years, ranging from roughly 20 to 80. Patients were allowed to have had prior anti-PD-1, anti-PD-L1 or anti-CTLA-4 therapy, and around 40% of the dose-escalation patients had previously received checkpoint inhibitors. Partial responses occurred in three dose-escalation patients, of whom one had hepatocellular carcinoma and two had cutaneous melanoma. Peripheral TCRbeta sequencing was intended to test whether TCR sequence diversity was altered and clonal T-cell expansion was caused by ivuxolimab. The paper describes the monotherapy dose-escalation part (N = 52 patients) of the phase I trial of ivuxolimab.

As for this clone: It lacks a known antigen. Per-base quality was not reported, and no clone a single base away is much larger than it.

To sequence the TCRbeta CDR3 region, genomic DNA was isolated from the sorted cells. TCRbeta CDR3 regions were sequenced using the immunoSEQ Assay. TCRdb took this table from immuneACCESS and kept in-frame rearrangements with V and J called. Such tables lack part of the clones; where checked against another copy, unresolved V genes explain under half of the gap, and the rest is unexplained. Counted in this sample were 85,000 to 120,000 clones; 90% of them appeared once. The ten largest clones add up to about 0.5% of the sample. Here V drops 6 bases and J drops 3 bases, and the junction holds 6 bases not matched to any gene. The CDR3 runs 15 residues from the cysteine to the phenylalanine. Here the CDR3 DNA is all that survives: 45 bases in frame from base 1. Sequences MNHNY (CDR1) and SVGAGI (CDR2) are obtained from the germline V gene (reference sequence). Study-level results and caveats: In partial responders in the 0.1-3.0 mg/kg groups, normalized peripheral clonal expansion was found to be among the lowest, especially among CD8+ T cells. The antigen specificity of the clonally expanded peripheral T cells was not determined. After ivuxolimab, CD8+ T cells had more expanded clones than CD4+ T cells on average. Low levels of normalized T-cell clonal expansion were also shown by some nonresponding patients. At doses from 0.1 to 3.0 mg/kg, clonal expansion was seen in both CD4+ and CD8+ blood T cells between baseline and week 6.

The trial excluded patients who had a history of autoimmune disease or who were on systemic immunosuppression. Peripheral blood for TCR sequencing was drawn from every dose cohort at baseline, at cycle 4 day 1 and at cycle 7 day 1. Samples were obtained from an open-label, multicenter, first-in-human phase I dose-escalation trial of ivuxolimab. Adults with locally advanced or metastatic melanoma, renal cell carcinoma, hepatocellular carcinoma or head and neck squamous cell carcinoma were enrolled in the trial. CD4+ and CD8+ T cells were sorted separately from peripheral blood before TCR sequencing.

The starting material was CD4+ or CD8+ T cells sorted from blood, obtained in a trial of the OX40 agonist ivuxolimab. The clonotype was recovered from an adult with an advanced solid tumor such as melanoma, head and neck, liver or kidney cancer. The V and J segments used are TRBV6-6 and TRBJ2-7, with TRBD1 matching 12 junction bases. DNA sequence: TGTGCCAGCAGACCCGGGACAGGGGGCCTCTACGAGCAGTACTTC. Translation gives CASRPGTGGLYEQYF.